This T cell receptor (beta chain) comes out of a study of T-cell reconstitution after alpha-beta-depleted transplantation in children. A TCRbeta library incorporating unique molecular identifiers was prepared. Using its own MiXCR run on the PCR reads, TCRdb lists one record per CDR3 protein. The data hold about a million distinct CDR3 sequences, with roughly 29% observed a single time. This clonotype was seen a handful of times. Its antigen is currently unknown. Study conclusions and caveats: Where some patients showed high TCRbeta diversity at day 60, it came from recipient T cells and thymic progenitors that had survived. The study reportedly traced alpha-beta T cells about two months after transplant to several hundred expanded graft clones. Newly made T cells mostly supplied T-cell counts and diversity one year after transplant.

Germline CDR1 reads SGHKS; CDR2 reads YYEKEE (reference sequence). J lost 7 bases, V lost 3 bases, and 6 bases had no gene match. There are 13 residues in the CDR3. This clonotype originated in a boy in the first two years of life who had a stem cell transplant for SCID, so the T cells may come from the graft donor. This chain links TRBV5-5 with TRBJ2-7; 8 bases line up with TRBD1. Sample: PBMCs, mostly from graft donor cells, taken 360 days after TCRalphabeta/CD19-depleted stem cell transplant. DNA of the CDR3: TGTGCCAGCAGCTGGACAGGGTCCGGAGAGCAGTACTTC. This translates into CASSWTGSGEQYF.